This record looks at one T cell receptor beta chain sequence and its context. This specimen belongs to a study of blood T cell repertoires in COVID-19. Study overall: COVID-19 samples collected from the United States, Italy and Spain covered acute and convalescent phases. The analysed material was cDNA or gDNA that came from T cells, B-cell-depleted T cells, or PBMCs.

Methods used by the authors: Estimation of nucleated cell counts was performed using reference gene primer amplification. Some clones are missing from TCRdb's copy, which holds only in-frame ones; the method was immunoSEQ multiplex PCR. V, J and clone size are those of that table, while D and trimming were read from the DNA. Of almost 200,000 clones listed, about 85% are singletons. From germline, CDR1 is MNHEY and CDR2 SVGAGI. Losses at the gene ends were 0 bases for V and 2 bases for J; bases not matched to a gene: 4. This CDR3 is built from 16 residues. During active infection, Seattle patients enrolled and were then monitored through disease.

The J gene is TRBJ2-7, the V gene TRBV6-5, with 10 bases that match TRBD2. The sequence derives from a woman in her 40s with COVID-19, enrolled during active disease. Source material: peripheral blood. CDR3 DNA: TGTGCCAGCAGTTACTCGTATCTAGCGGGGGCCTACGAGCAGTACTTC. Translated, it gives CASSYSYLAGAYEQYF.